This T cell receptor (beta chain) was recorded in a study of identical twins (dated by TCRdb to about 2016). Turning to the overall study: TCR alpha and beta repertoires from monozygotic twins, unrelated adults of various ages and cord blood were deep-sequenced to test whether fetal clonotypes persist. To rule out contamination, replicate twin experiments were performed at different times with different library preparation protocols.

At the junction V is shortened by 7 bases and J by 1 base, with 8 bases in between. Counted from cysteine to phenylalanine, this CDR3 has 13 amino acids. Of the read, only the CDR3 DNA is kept; its 39 bases are in frame from base 1. Overall study outcomes, separate from this receptor: Fewer insertions were carried by abundant cord blood beta clonotypes, a similar but weaker trend appeared in young adult naive repertoires, and no such trend appeared in memory repertoires. In beta out-of-frame sequences, excess twin sharing was weaker, because having fewer shared sequences lowered the signal-to-noise ratio. Out-of-frame TCR alpha sequences shared between twins showed an excess of low generation-probability sequences compared with coincidental sharing between unrelated individuals. In monozygotic twins, recombination models systematically underestimated out-of-frame TCR alpha sharing, but the models matched the sharing seen between unrelated individuals. Because the same donors could not be followed over many years, the conclusions relied on cross-sectional statistical analysis. Zero-insertion analyses could be partly confounded by invariant T cells such as MAIT and iNKT, though diverse VJ usage argued against such confounding for most clonotypes.

All donors were healthy Caucasians. The twin cohort consisted of three pairs of female monozygotic twins, all aged about 18 to 29 years. Miltenyi CD45RO+ enrichment and human naive T-cell isolation kits were used to isolate memory (CD45RO+) and naive T cells from PBMC. This clonotype came up many times. The antigen it binds to is not known. No base quality information exists; no much larger clone differs at one position. The library was generated by 5' RACE. This sample was sequenced with an Illumina HiSeq 2000. Template switching added a universal primer binding site, and the final cDNA carried a unique molecular identifier that allowed TCR cDNA molecules to be counted accurately. First-strand cDNA for TCR alpha and beta chains was synthesized from specific primers in the conserved constant-segment region. To control for contamination, every cDNA library was double barcoded, receiving both a SMART-Mk sample barcode and Illumina barcodes. Two successive PCR steps introduced TruSeq adapter sequences along with Illumina sample barcodes. The TCR alpha and beta cDNA libraries were sequenced on the Illumina HiSeq platform using custom primers. The source study handled its data this way. Unique molecular identifiers were extracted from raw reads with MiGEC, and CDR3 positions were determined with MiXCR. Recombination models were inferred per individual with the repgenHMM and IGoR tools using an EM algorithm. The analysis of shared clonotypes was done with the tcR package in R, with sharing normalized by the product of cloneset sizes. To study raw recombination free of thymic and clonal selection effects, out-of-frame nonproductive sequences were analyzed. The public reads were run again by TCRdb, first through fastp at Q25 and then through MiXCR, and only productive beta chains were kept. Duplicate CDR3 protein sequences are folded into a single record with the most common DNA and genes. TCRdb's processing, not the study's, gives the V and J calls here. The sample table lists roughly 250,000 distinct CDR3 sequences, approximately 7% of them with a count of one. The top ten clones comprise approximately 3.7% of the sample.

The data were also submitted as part of a second study, on yellow fever vaccine responses in identical twins. As the second publication notes: According to the authors, in identical twins the way T cells responded to vaccination appeared partly convergent and partly personalized. The study precisely tracked vaccine-responding T cell clones in identical twins.

Sequencing was performed on memory (CD45RO+) T cells sorted from blood. The cell subset or site label for this specimen denotes: CD45RO+ enriched T cells. This clonotype was sampled from a woman younger than 35 in good health. In this chain, TRBV12-3 or TRBV12-4 is recombined with TRBJ1-3, with the D gene not confidently named. The nucleotide sequence reads as follows: TGTGCCAGCAACGTAGGTTCTGGAAACACCATATATTTT. This sequence encodes CASNVGSGNTIYF.